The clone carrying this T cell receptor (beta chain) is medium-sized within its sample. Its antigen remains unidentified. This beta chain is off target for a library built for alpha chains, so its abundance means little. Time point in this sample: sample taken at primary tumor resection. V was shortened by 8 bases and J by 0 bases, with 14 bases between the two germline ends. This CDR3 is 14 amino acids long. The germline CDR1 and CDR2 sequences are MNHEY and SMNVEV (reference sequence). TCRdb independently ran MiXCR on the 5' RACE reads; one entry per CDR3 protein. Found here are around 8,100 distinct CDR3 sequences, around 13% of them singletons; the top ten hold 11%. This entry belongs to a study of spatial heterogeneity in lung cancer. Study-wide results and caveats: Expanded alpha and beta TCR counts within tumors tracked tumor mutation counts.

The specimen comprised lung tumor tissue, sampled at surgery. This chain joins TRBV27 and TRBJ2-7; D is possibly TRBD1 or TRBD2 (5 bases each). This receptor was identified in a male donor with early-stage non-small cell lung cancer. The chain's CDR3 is CASGRPGPSYEQYF. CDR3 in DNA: TGTGCCAGCGGGCGGCCGGGGCCCTCCTACGAGCAGTACTTC.